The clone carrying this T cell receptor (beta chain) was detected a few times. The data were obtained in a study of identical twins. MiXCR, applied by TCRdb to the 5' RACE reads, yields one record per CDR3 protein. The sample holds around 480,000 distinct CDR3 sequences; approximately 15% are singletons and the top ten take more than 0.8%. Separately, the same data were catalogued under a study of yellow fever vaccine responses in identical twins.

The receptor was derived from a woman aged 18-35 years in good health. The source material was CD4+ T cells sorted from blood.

CDR3 residues: CASSSSPNTGELFF. The DNA for the CDR3 is TGTGCCAGCAGTAGCAGCCCGAACACCGGGGAGCTGTTTTTT. This chain uses TRBV12-3 or TRBV12-4 with TRBJ2-2; unclear D gene. The V end was cut by 5 bases, the J end by 0 bases, with 7 bases between. CDR3 length: 14 residues.